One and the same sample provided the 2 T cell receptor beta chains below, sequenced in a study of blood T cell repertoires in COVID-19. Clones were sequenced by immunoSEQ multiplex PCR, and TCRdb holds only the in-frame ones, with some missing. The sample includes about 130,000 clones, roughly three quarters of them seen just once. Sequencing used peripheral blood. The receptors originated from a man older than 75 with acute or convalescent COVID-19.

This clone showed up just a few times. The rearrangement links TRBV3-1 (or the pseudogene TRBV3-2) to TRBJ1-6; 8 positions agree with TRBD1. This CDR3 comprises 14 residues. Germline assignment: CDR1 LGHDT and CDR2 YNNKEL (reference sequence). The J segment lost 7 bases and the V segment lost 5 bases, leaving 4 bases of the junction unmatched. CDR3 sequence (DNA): TGTGCCAGCAGCGATACAGGGGGGAATTCACCCCTCCACTTT. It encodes CASSDTGGNSPLHF.

CDR3 sequence: CAISDRGTANSPLHF. In DNA, the CDR3 is TGTGCCATCAGTGATAGAGGGACAGCTAATTCACCCCTCCACTTT. The gene calls are TRBV10-3 and TRBJ1-6; 7 positions agree with TRBD1. The CDR3 has 15 amino acids. After removal of 3 bases from V and 6 bases from J, the junction contained 5 bases not matched to a gene. CDR1 and CDR2 from the germline V gene are ENHRY and SYGVKD.